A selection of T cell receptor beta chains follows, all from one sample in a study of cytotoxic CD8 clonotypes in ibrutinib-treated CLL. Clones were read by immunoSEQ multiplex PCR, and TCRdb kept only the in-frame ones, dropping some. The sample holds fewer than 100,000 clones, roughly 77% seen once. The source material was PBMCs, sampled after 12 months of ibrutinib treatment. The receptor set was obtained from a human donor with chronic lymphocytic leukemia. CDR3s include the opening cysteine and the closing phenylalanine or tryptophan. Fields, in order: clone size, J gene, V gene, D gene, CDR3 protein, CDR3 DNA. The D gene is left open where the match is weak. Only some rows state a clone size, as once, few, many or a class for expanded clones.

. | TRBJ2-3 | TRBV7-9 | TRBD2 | CASSLGLAGGDTQYF | TGTGCCAGCAGCTTAGGACTAGCGGGAGGGGATACGCAGTATTTT
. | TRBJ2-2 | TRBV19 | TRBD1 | CASLPGQQNTGELFF | TGTGCCAGCCTTCCGGGACAGCAGAACACCGGGGAGCTGTTTTTT
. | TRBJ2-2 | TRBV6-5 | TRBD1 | CASGDRTGELFF | TGTGCCAGCGGGGACAGGACCGGGGAGCTGTTTTTT
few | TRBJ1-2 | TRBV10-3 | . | CAISGGHGYTF | TGTGCCATCAGTGGAGGGCATGGCTACACCTTC
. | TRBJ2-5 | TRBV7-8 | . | CASSSRLGDGTQYF | TGTGCCAGCAGCTCCAGGCTAGGCGATGGGACCCAGTACTTC
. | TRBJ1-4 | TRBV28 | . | CASSSYRVANEKLFF | TGTGCCAGCAGCTCGTACAGGGTGGCTAATGAAAAACTGTTTTTT
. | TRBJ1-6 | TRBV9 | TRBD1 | CASSAQTGGLGSPLHF | TGTGCCAGCAGCGCCCAGACAGGGGGCCTCGGTTCACCCCTCCACTTT
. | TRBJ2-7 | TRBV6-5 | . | CASSLRGLAGEQYF | TGTGCCAGCAGTCTCCGGGGCCTTGCGGGGGAGCAGTACTTC
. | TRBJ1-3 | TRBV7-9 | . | CASSFLGAGNTIYF | TGTGCCAGCAGCTTCTTAGGGGCTGGAAACACCATATATTTT
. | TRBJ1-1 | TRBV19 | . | CASATTGKREAFF | TGTGCCAGTGCCACGACAGGTAAACGTGAAGCTTTCTTT
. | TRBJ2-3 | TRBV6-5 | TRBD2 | CASSYSGGVGTDTQYF | TGTGCCAGCAGTTACTCTGGGGGGGTAGGCACAGATACGCAGTATTTT
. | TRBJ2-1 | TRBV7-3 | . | CASSPPGPYNEQFF | TGTGCCAGCAGCCCGCCCGGACCCTACAATGAGCAGTTCTTC
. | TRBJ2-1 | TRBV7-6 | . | CASSSHLNNEQFF | TGTGCCAGCAGCTCACACCTTAACAATGAGCAGTTCTTC
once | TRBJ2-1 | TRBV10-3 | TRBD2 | CAISEGLAGVGNEQFF | TGTGCCATCAGTGAGGGACTAGCGGGAGTCGGGAATGAGCAGTTCTTC